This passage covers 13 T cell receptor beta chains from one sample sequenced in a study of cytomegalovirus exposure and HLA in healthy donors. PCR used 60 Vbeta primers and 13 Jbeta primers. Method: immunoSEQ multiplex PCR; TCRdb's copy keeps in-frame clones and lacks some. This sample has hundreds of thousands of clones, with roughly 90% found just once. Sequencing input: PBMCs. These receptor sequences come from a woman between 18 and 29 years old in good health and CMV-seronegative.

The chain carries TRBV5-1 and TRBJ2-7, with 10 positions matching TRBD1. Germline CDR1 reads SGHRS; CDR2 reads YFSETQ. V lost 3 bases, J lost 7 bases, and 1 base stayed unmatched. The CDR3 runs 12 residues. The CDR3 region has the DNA TGCGCCAGCAGCTCGGACAGGGGGGAGCAGTACTTC. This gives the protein CASSSDRGEQYF.

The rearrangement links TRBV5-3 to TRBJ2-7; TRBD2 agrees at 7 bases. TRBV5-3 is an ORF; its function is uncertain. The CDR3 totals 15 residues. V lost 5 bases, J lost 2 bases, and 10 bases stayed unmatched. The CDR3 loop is CARSPGLPDTYEQYF. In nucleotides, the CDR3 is TGTGCCAGAAGTCCGGGACTACCGGATACCTACGAGCAGTACTTC.

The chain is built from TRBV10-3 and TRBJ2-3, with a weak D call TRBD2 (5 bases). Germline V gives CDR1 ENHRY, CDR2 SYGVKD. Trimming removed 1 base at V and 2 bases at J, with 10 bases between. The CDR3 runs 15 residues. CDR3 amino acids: CAISEWLRDTDTQYF. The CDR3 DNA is TGTGCCATCAGTGAGTGGTTGAGGGACACAGATACGCAGTATTTT.

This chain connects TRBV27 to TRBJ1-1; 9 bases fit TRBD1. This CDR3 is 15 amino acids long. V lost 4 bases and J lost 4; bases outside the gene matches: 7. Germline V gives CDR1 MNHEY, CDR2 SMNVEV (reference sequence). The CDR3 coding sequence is TGTGCCAGCAGTTCCTACTCGACAGGGGGCACTGAAGCTTTCTTT. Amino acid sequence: CASSSYSTGGTEAFF.

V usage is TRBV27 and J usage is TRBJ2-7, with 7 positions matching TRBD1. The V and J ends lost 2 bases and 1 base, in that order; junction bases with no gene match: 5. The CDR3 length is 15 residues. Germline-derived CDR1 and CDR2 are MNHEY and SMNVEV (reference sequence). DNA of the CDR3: TGTGCCAGCAGTTTACTCAGGACAGGTTCCTACGAGCAGTACTTC. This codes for CASSLLRTGSYEQYF.

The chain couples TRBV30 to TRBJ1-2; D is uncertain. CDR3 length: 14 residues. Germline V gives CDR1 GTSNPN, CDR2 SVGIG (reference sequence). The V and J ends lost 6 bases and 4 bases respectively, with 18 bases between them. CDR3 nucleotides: TGTGCCTGCGCTGTAACAGATATTTTCTATGGCTACACCTTC. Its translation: CACAVTDIFYGYTF.

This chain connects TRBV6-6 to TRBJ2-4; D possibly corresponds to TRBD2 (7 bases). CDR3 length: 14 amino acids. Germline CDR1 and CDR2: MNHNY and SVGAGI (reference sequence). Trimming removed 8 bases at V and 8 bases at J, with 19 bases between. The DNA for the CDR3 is TGTGCCAGCTCCGGGGGTGGGGGGGCAGACATTCAGTACTTC. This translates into CASSGGGGADIQYF.

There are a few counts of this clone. CDR3 protein: CACETVAYEQYF. In DNA form, the CDR3 reads TGTGCCTGCGAGACTGTGGCCTACGAGCAGTACTTC. The chain carries TRBV25-1 and TRBJ2-7; D gene ambiguous. The CDR3 length is 12 residues. Germline V gene sequence: CDR1 MGHDK, CDR2 SYGVNS. V was trimmed by 11 bases and J by 2 bases, leaving 13 bases between them.

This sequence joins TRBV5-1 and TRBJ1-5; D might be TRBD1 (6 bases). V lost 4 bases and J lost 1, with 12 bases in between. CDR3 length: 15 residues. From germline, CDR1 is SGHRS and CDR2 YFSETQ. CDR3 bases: TGCGCCAGCAGCCTAGGACAGACGAGCAATCAGCCCCAGCATTTT. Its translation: CASSLGQTSNQPQHF.

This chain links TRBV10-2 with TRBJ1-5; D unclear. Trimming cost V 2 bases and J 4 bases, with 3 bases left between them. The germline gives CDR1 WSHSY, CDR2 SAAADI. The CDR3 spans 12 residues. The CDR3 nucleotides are TGCGCCAGCAGTGAGACTAATCAGCCCCAGCATTTT. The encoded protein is CASSETNQPQHF.

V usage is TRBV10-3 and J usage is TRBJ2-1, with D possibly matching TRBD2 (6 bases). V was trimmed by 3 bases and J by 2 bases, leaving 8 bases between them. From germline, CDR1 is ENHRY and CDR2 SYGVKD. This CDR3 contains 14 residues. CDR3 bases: TGTGCCATCAGTGATAGCGGAGCCTACAATGAGCAGTTCTTC. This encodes CAISDSGAYNEQFF.

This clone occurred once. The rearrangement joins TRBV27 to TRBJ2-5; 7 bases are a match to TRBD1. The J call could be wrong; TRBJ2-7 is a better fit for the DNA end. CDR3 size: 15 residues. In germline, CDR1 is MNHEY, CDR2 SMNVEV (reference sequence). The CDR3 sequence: CASSLLRTGSYEQYF. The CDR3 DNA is TGTGCCAGCAGTTTACTCAGGACAGGTTCCTACGAGCAGTACTTC.

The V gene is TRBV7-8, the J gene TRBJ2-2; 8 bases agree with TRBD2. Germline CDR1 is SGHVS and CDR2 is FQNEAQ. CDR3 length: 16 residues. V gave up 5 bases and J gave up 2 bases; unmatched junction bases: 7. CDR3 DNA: TGTGCCAGCAGCGATCGGGGGGGCCGTAACACCGGGGAGCTGTTTTTT. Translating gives CASSDRGGRNTGELFF.